Sequencing of this T cell receptor (beta chain) was carried out in a study of blood T cell repertoires in COVID-19. Overall study context: There were acute and convalescent COVID-19 samples, and they came from the United States, Italy and Spain. T cells, B-cell-depleted T cells, or PBMCs provided the cDNA or gDNA that served as material.

Source study methods: Nucleated cell counts were estimated from reference gene primer amplification. Measured with immunoSEQ multiplex PCR; TCRdb has only the in-frame clones, and not every one. Clone size and the V and J calls come from that table; the DNA yielded D and trimming. The sample consists of approximately 110,000 clones, less than 90% of them appearing once. V was cut by 7 bases and J by 5 bases, with 20 bases left in between. The CDR3 sequence is 15 residues long. CDR1 and CDR2 (germline): LNHDA, SQIVND (reference sequence). Sequenced input: peripheral blood. The V and J genes are TRBV19 and TRBJ1-1, with D tentatively TRBD1 (6 bases). The sequence was obtained from a woman aged 60-75 years with acute or convalescent COVID-19. The DNA for the CDR3 is TGTGCCAGTAATTCAGGGGTAGGGTGGAAAACTGAAGCTTTCTTT. Protein product: CASNSGVGWKTEAFF.